This T cell receptor beta chain came from a study of T cell repertoires in cytomegalovirus infection. Germline CDR1 DFQATT, CDR2 SNEGSKA (reference sequence). Trimming left V 0 bases short and J 1 base short, with 10 bases between. This CDR3 is 14 amino acids long. This clonotype was found many times. The antigen remains unidentified. MiXCR, applied by TCRdb to the reads, yields one record per CDR3 protein. This sample has some 300,000 distinct CDR3 sequences; roughly a tenth occur once, and the top ten carry around 2.5%. Broader study findings: Predominance within the ex vivo response was attributable to HLA-C-restricted CMV-specific TCR beta clonotypes. Cumulative frequency of public TCR beta families picked out carriers of CMV plus the relevant HLA.

This TCR came from a human donor in good health (CMV status not recorded). Some clones in this sample may be carry-over from other donors' samples. The sample comprised PBMCs. This sequence joins TRBV20-1 and TRBJ2-7; possible D gene TRBD2, 5 bases. Here the CDR3 DNA reads TGCAGTGCTAGAGATGCGGGCAGGTCCTACGAGCAGTACTTC. This codes for CSARDAGRSYEQYF.